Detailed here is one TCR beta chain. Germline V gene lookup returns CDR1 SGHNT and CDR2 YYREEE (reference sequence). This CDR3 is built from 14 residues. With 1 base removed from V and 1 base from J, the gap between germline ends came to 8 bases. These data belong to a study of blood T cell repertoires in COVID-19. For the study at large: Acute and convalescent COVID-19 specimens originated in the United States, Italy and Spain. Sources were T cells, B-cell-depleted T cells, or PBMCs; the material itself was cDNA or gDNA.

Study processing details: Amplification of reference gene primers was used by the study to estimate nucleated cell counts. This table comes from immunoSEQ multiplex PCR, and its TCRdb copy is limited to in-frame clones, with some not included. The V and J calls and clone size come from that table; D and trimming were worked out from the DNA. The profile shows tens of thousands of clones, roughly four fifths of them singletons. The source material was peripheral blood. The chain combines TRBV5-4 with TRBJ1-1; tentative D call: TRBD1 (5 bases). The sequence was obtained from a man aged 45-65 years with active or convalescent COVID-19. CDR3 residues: CASSLRTPNTEAFF. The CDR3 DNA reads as TGTGCCAGCAGCTTGAGGACACCGAACACTGAAGCTTTCTTT.